The present T cell receptor beta chain was sequenced within a study of CD8+ T cells in alopecia areata. Looking at the study overall: Tofacitinib therapy lasting 6 to 18 months was followed by 6 months off drug. Findings of the study overall: Greater clonality was observed in lesional scalp samples, especially alopecia totalis/universalis, versus normal scalp. Scalp data also include sequences from resident alphabeta T cells of normal skin.

This clone occurred a few times. What it recognizes is unknown. Germline lookup yields CDR1 SQVTM and CDR2 ANQGSEA. The V gene lost 5 bases and the J gene lost 4 bases, with 8 bases spanning the gap. The CDR3 is made up of 12 amino acids. RNA extraction and reverse transcription yielded cDNA as sequencing template. Sequencing used immunoSEQ multiplex PCR; TCRdb keeps in-frame clones, though not all of them. The sample carries 120,000 or so clones, around two fifths recorded once. The source is a human donor with alopecia areata. Sequencing was performed on CD4+ T cells sorted from blood. The rearrangement joins TRBV29-1 to TRBJ2-2, with D perhaps matching TRBD2 (6 bases). The CDR3 spells CSVRRATGELFF. CDR3 nucleotide sequence: TGCAGCGTTAGGAGGGCCACCGGGGAGCTGTTTTTT.